This T cell receptor beta chain came from a study of shared clonotypes between healthy human individuals. The repertoire was sequenced with immunoSEQ multiplex PCR; TCRdb's copy has only in-frame clones and lacks some. Among 2 million to 3 million clones listed, over 85% were seen once. CDR3 size: 15 residues. The junction had 9 bases not matched to a gene; V was cut back by 5 bases and J by 8 bases. Germline values: CDR1 SGHAT, CDR2 FQNNGV. Input material: naive CD4+ T cells sorted from blood. Specified subset: CD45RA+ positively selected. This receptor was taken from a young man in good health. V is TRBV11-2 and J is TRBJ1-2, with 12 nucleotides matching TRBD1. As DNA, the CDR3 is TGTGCCAGCAGCCCCGTGGGACAGGGGGCGGCCGGCTACACCTTC. Translating it yields CASSPVGQGAAGYTF.